This T cell receptor (beta chain) stems from a study of blood T cell repertoires in COVID-19. Overall study: PBMCs, B-cell-depleted T cells, or T cells provided the cDNA or gDNA that made up the material.

Recruits, aged about 18 to 95 years, lived in around 24 US areas. In the original analysis: Nucleated cell number was recorded as an estimate derived from reference gene primer amplification. TCRdb's table, derived via immunoSEQ multiplex PCR, lists solely in-frame clones and lacks some. Clone size and V and J calls were adopted from that table, with D and trimming inferred from the DNA. This sample has 450,000 or so clones, with about 90% found just once. Deletions cut 11 bases from V and 6 bases from J, with 11 bases between. This CDR3 is built from 11 residues. Germline CDR1 is ENHRY and CDR2 is SYGVKD.

This TCR derives from a man between 18 and 29 years old who had recovered from COVID-19. Sequencing used PBMCs or T cells enriched from blood (not recorded which). The chain is built from TRBV10-3 and TRBJ2-1; a possible D gene is TRBD2 (6 bases). The DNA for the CDR3 is TGTGCCTCCCGGGACTCCAATGAGCAGTTCTTC. Translating gives CASRDSNEQFF.